This T cell receptor beta chain was sequenced in a study of T cell changes during pregnancy in multiple sclerosis. TCRdb's copy holds only in-frame clones and misses some; the assay was immunoSEQ multiplex PCR. The sample lists more than 90,000 clones; approximately 92% were seen once. V gave up 4 bases and J gave up 6 bases, with 13 bases separating them. Germline lookup yields CDR1 SGDLS and CDR2 YYNGEE. The CDR3 extends over 13 amino acids. This clone has a single count. Sequencing used peripheral blood, obtained in the first trimester of pregnancy. The chain employs TRBV9 and TRBJ1-1, with D maybe TRBD1 (5 bases). This sequence was found in a female donor with multiple sclerosis, enrolled in a pregnancy study. The CDR3 is CASSKREGAEAFF. Written as DNA, the CDR3 is TGTGCCAGCAGCAAAAGGGAAGGGGCTGAAGCTTTCTTT.